Sequencing of this TCR beta chain was carried out in a study of T cells in localized non-small cell lung cancer. To note about this clone: Its antigen is not known.

Germline CDR1 and CDR2: SGHVS and FQNEAQ. V lost 5 bases and J 2 bases, leaving 27 bases between the germline ends. CDR3 length equals 20 residues. The table came from immunoSEQ multiplex PCR; TCRdb's copy has only in-frame clones and leaves some out. The sample includes about 39,000 clones, more than 75% of them seen just once. Study-level points and caveats: T cell clonality was highest in uninvolved adjacent lung, above tumor. A median around 55 of the top 100 tumor clones appeared in adjacent lung.

This rearrangement joins TRBV7-8 to TRBJ2-2, with unresolved D. The TCR sequence derives from a woman aged 35 to 75 with stage II squamous cell lung carcinoma. The starting material was PBMCs, obtained before any cancer treatment. In nucleotides, the CDR3 is TGTGCCAGCAGCCCCTGCCTGCTGTGCGGAGTCTACACCAACACCGGGGAGCTGTTTTTT. Amino acid sequence: CASSPCLLCGVYTNTGELFF.